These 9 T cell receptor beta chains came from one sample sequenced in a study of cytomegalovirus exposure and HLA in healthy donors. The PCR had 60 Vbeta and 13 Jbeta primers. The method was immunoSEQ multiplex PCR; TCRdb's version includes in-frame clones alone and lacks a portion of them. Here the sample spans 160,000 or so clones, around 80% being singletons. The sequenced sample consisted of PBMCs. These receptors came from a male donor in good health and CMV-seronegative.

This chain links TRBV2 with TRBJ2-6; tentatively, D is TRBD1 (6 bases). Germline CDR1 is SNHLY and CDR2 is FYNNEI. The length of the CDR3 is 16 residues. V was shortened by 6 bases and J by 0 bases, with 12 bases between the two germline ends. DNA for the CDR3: TGTGCCAGCAGACCTACAGGGAACTCTGGGGCCAACGTCCTGACTTTC. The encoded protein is CASRPTGNSGANVLTF.

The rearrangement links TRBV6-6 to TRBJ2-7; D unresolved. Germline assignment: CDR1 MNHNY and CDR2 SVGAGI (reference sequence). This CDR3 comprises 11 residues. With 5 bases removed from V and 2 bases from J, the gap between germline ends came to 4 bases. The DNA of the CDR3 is TGTGCCAGCAGTCACACCTACGAGCAGTACTTC. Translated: CASSHTYEQYF.

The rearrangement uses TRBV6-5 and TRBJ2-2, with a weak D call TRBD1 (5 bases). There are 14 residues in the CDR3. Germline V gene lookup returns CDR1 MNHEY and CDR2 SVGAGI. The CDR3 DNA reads TGTGCTATAGGGGCTAGTGGGGATCTCGGGGAGCTGTTTTTT. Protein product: CAIGASGDLGELFF.

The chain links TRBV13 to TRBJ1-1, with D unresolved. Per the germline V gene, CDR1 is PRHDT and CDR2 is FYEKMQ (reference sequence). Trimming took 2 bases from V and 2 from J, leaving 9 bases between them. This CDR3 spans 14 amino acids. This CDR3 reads CASSLRELNTEAFF. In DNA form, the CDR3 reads TGTGCCAGCAGCTTAAGAGAGCTTAACACTGAAGCTTTCTTT.

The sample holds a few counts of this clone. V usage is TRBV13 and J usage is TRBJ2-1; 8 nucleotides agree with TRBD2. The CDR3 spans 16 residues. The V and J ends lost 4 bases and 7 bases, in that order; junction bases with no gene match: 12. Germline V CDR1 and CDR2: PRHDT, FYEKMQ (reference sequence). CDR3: CASSSPRVAGRNEQFF. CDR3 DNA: TGTGCCAGCAGCTCCCCTCGGGTAGCGGGACGAAATGAGCAGTTCTTC. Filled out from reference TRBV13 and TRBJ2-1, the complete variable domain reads AAGVIQSPRHLIKEKRETATLKCYPIPRHDTVYWYQQGPGQDPQFLISFYEKMQSDKGSIPDRFSAQQFSDYHSELNMSSLELGDSALYFCASSSPRVAGRNEQFFGPGTRLTVL.

CDR3 DNA sequence: TGTGCCTGGAGACAGGATGAGCAGTTCTTC. This sequence encodes CAWRQDEQFF. This rearrangement joins TRBV30 to TRBJ2-1, with D possibly TRBD1 on 5 matching bases. This CDR3 is built from 10 residues. V was clipped by 3 bases and J by 8 bases, with 5 bases between them. Germline V gene sequence: CDR1 GTSNPN, CDR2 SVGIG (reference sequence).

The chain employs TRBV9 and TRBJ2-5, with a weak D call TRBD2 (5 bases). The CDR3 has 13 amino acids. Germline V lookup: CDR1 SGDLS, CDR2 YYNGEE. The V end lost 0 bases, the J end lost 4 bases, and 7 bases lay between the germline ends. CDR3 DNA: TGTGCCAGCAGCGTAGAGAGGGTAGAGACCCAGTACTTC. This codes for CASSVERVETQYF.

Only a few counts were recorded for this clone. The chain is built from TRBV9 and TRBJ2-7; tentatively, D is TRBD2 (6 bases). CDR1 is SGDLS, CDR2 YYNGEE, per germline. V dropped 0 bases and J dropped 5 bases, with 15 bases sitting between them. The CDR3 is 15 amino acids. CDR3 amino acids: CASSVGIREYNEQYF. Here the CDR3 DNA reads TGTGCCAGCAGCGTAGGGATCCGGGAGTACAACGAGCAGTACTTC.

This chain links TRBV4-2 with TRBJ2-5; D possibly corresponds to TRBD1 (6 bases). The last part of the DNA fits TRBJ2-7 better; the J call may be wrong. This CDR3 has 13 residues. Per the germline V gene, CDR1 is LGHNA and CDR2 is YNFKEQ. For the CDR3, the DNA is TGTGCCAGCAGCCAAGACTTCAGGGGCGAGCAGTACTTC. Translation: CASSQDFRGEQYF.